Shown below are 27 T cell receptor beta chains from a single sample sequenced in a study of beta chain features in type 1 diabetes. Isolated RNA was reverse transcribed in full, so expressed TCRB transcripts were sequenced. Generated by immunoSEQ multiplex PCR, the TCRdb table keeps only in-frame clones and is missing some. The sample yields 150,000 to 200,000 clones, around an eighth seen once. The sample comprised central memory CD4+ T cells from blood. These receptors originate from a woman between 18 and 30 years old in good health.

The chain's CDR3 is CAWSPKQGVITDTQYF. CDR3 coding DNA: TGTGCCTGGTCCCCCAAACAGGGGGTTATAACAGATACGCAGTATTTT. The V and J genes are TRBV30 and TRBJ2-3; 8 bases align to TRBD1. Germline V gives CDR1 GTSNPN, CDR2 SVGIG (reference sequence). The CDR3 is 16 amino acids. J was trimmed by 3 bases and V by 5 bases; bases with no gene match: 13. Supplemented by reference TRBV30 and TRBJ2-3, the full variable domain reads SQTIHQWPATLVQPVGSPLSLECTVEGTSNPNLYWYRQAAGRGLQLLFYSVGIGQISSEVPQNLSASRPQDRQFILSSKKLLLSDSGFYLCAWSPKQGVITDTQYFGPGTRLTVL.

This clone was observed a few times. CDR3 loop: CAWSRGGIPSLTDTQYF. The CDR3 DNA reads TGTGCCTGGAGTAGGGGAGGGATACCCTCGCTCACAGATACGCAGTATTTT. The chain has TRBV30 and TRBJ2-3; 7 nucleotides line up with TRBD2. Trimming cost V 2 bases and J 2 bases; bases outside gene matches: 13. The length of the CDR3 is 17 residues. In germline, CDR1 is GTSNPN, CDR2 SVGIG (reference sequence). The full variable domain, rest sourced from reference TRBV30 and TRBJ2-3, is SQTIHQWPATLVQPVGSPLSLECTVEGTSNPNLYWYRQAAGRGLQLLFYSVGIGQISSEVPQNLSASRPQDRQFILSSKKLLLSDSGFYLCAWSRGGIPSLTDTQYFGPGTRLTVL.

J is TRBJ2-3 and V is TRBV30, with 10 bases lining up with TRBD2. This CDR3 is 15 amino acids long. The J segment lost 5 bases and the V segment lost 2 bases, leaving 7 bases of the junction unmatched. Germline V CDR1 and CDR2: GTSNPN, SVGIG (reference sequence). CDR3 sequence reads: CAWSPLAGAGDTQYF. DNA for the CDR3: TGTGCCTGGAGTCCCCTAGCGGGAGCGGGAGATACGCAGTATTTT.

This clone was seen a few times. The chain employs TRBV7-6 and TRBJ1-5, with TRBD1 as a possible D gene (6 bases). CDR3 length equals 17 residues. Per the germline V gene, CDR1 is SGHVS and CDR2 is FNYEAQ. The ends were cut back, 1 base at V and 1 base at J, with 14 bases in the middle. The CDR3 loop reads CASSLGAGGGSNQPQHF. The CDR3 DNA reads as TGTGCCAGCAGCTTAGGAGCGGGGGGCGGCAGCAATCAGCCCCAGCATTTT. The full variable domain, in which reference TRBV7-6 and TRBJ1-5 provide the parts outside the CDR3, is GAGVSQSPRYKVTKRGQDVALRCDPISGHVSLYWYRQALGQGPEFLTYFNYEAQQDKSGLPNDRFSAERPEGSISTLTIQRTEQRDSAMYRCASSLGAGGGSNQPQHFGDGTRLSIL.

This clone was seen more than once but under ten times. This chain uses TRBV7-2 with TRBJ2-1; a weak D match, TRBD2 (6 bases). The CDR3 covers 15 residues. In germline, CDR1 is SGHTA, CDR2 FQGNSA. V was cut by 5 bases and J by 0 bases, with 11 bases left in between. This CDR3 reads CASSQRGNSYNEQFF. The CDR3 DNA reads TGTGCCAGCAGCCAGCGCGGGAACTCCTACAATGAGCAGTTCTTC.

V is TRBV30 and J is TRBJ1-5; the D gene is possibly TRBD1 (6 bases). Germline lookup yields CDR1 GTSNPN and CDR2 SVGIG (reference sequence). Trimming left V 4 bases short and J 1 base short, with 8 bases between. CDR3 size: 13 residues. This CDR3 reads CAWNQGSNQPQHF. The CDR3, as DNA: TGTGCCTGGAACCAGGGGAGCAATCAGCCCCAGCATTTT.

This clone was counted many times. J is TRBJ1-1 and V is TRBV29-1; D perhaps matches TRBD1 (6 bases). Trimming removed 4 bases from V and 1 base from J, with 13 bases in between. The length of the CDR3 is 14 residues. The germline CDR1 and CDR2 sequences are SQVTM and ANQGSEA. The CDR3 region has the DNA TGCAGCGTTGTTCAGGGGCGTTGGAACACTGAAGCTTTCTTT. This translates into CSVVQGRWNTEAFF.

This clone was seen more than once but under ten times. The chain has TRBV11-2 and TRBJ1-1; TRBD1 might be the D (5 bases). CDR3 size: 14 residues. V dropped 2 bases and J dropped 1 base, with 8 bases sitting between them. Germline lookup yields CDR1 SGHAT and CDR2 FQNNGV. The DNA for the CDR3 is TGTGCCAGCAGCTTACGGGGGAAGAACACTGAAGCTTTCTTT. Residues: CASSLRGKNTEAFF.

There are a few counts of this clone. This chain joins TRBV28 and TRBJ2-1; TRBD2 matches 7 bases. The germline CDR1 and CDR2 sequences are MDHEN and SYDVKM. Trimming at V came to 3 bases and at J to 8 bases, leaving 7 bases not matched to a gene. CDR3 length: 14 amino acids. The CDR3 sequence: CASSLTSRLDEQFF. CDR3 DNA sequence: TGTGCCAGCAGTTTGACTAGCCGGCTTGATGAGCAGTTCTTC.

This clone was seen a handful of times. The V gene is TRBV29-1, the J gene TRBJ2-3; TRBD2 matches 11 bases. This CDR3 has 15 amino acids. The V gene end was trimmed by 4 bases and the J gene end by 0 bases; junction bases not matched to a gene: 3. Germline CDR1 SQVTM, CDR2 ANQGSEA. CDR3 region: CSVVPSGRSTDTQYF. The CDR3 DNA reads TGCAGCGTTGTGCCTAGCGGGAGGAGCACAGATACGCAGTATTTT.

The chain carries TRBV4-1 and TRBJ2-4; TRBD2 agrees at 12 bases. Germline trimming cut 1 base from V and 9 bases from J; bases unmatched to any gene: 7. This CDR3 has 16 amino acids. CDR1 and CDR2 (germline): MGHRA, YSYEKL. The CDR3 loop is CASSQVVVLAGGIQYF. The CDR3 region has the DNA TGCGCCAGCAGCCAAGTCGTCGTACTAGCGGGAGGCATTCAGTACTTC.

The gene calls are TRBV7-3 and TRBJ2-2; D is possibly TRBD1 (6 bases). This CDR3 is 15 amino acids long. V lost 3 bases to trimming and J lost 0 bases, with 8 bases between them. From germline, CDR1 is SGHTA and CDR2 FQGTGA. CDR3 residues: CASSFRTANTGELFF. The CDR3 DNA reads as TGTGCCAGCAGCTTTAGGACAGCGAACACCGGGGAGCTGTTTTTT.

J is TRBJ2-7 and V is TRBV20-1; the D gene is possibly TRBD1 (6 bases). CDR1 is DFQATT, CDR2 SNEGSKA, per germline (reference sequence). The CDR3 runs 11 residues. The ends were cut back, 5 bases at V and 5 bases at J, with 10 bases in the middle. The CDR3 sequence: CSAGQGHEQYF. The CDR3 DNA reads TGCAGTGCTGGGCAGGGGCACGAGCAGTACTTC.

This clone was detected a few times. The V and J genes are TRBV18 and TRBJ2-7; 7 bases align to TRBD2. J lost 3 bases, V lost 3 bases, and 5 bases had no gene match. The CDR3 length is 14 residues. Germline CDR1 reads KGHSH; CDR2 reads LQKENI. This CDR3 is CASSPGGSRYEQYF. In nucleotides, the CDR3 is TGTGCCAGCTCACCCGGCGGGAGTCGCTACGAGCAGTACTTC.

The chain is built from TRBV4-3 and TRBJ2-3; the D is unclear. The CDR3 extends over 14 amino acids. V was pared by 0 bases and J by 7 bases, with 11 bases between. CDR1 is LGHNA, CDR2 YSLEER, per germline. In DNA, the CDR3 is TGCGCCAGCAGCCAAGAAATTTATGGCTATACGCAGTATTTT. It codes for CASSQEIYGYTQYF.

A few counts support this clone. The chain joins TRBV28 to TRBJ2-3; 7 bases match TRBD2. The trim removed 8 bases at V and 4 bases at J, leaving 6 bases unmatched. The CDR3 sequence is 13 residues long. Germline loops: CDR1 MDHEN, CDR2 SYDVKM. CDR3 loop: CASGRVDADTQYF. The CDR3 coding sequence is TGTGCCAGCGGGAGGGTAGACGCAGATACGCAGTATTTT.

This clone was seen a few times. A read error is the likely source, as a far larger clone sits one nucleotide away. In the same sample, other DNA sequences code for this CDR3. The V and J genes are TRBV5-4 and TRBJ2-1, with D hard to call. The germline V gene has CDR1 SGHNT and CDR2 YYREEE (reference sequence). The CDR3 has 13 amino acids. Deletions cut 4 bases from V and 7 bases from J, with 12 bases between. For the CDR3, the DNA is TGTGCCAGCAGCCAAGAGAGGAGAAATGAGCAGTTCTTC. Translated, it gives CASSQERRNEQFF.

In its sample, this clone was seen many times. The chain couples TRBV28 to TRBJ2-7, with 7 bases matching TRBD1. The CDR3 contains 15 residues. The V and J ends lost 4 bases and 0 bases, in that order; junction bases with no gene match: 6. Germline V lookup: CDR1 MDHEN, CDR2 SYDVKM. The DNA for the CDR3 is TGTGCCAGCAGTTCGGGACAGTCGAGCTCCTACGAGCAGTACTTC. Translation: CASSSGQSSSYEQYF.

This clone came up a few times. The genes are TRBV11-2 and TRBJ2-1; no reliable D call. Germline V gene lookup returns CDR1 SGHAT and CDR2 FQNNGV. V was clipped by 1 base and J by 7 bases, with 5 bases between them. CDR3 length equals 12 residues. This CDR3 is CASSLAKNEQFF. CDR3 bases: TGTGCCAGCAGCTTAGCTAAGAATGAGCAGTTCTTC.

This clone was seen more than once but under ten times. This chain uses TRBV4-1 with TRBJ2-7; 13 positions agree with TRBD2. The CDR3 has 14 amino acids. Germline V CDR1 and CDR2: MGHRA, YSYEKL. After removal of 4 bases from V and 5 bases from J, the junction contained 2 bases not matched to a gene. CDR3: CASSPGLAGNEQYF. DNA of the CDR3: TGCGCCAGCAGCCCGGGACTAGCGGGAAACGAGCAGTACTTC.

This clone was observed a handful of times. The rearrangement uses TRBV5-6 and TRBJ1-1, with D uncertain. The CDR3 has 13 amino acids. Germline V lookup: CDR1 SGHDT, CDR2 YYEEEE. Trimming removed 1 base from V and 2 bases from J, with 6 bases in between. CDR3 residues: CASSLTVNTEAFF. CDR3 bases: TGTGCCAGCAGCTTGACGGTAAACACTGAAGCTTTCTTT.

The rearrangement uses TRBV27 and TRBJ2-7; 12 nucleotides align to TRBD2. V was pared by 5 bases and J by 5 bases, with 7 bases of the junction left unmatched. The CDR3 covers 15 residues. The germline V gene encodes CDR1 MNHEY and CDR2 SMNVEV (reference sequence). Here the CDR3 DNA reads TGTGCCAGCAGTAGCCCTAGCGGGAGGGCCCACGAGCAGTACTTC. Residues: CASSSPSGRAHEQYF.

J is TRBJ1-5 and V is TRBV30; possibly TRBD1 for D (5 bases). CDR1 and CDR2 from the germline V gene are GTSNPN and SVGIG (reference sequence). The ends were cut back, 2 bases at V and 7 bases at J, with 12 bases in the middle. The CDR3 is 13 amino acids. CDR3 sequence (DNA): TGTGCCTGGAGTAAAGGGGAGGAACAGCCCCAGCATTTT. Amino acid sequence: CAWSKGEEQPQHF.

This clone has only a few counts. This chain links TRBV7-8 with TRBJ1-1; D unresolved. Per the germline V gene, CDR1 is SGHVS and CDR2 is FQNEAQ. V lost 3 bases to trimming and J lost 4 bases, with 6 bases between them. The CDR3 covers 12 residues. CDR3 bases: TGTGCCAGCAGCTTTTCCCGCACTGAAGCTTTCTTT. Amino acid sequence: CASSFSRTEAFF.

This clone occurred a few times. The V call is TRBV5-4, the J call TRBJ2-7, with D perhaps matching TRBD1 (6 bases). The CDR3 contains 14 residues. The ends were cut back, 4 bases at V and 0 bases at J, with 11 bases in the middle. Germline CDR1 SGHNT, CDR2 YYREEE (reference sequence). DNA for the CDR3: TGTGCCAGCAGCCCTTGGACAGTCTCCTACGAGCAGTACTTC. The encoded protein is CASSPWTVSYEQYF.

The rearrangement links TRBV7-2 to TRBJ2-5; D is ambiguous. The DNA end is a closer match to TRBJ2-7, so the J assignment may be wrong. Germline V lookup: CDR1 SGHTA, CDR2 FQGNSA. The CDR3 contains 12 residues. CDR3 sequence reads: CASGTASYEQYF. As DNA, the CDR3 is TGTGCCTCCGGTACAGCCTCCTACGAGCAGTACTTC.

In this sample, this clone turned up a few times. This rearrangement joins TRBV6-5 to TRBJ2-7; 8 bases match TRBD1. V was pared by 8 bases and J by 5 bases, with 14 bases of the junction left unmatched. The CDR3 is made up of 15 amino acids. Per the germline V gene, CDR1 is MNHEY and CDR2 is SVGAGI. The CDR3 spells CASSNTPGGADEQYF. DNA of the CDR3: TGTGCCAGCTCAAACACCCCAGGGGGCGCGGACGAGCAGTACTTC.